This record looks at one T cell receptor beta chain sequence and its context. The V and J ends lost 0 bases and 7 bases, in that order; junction bases with no gene match: 7. From germline, CDR1 is SGHRS and CDR2 YFSETQ. The CDR3 has 16 residues. The data derive from a study of blood T cell repertoires in COVID-19. Background on the study: The origin of the acute and convalescent COVID-19 samples was the United States, Italy and Spain.

Seattle-derived patients entered the study during active infection and were followed longitudinally. The repertoire was sequenced with immunoSEQ multiplex PCR; TCRdb's copy has only in-frame clones and lacks some. Here the sample spans roughly 120,000 clones, 85% being singletons. The sequenced sample was peripheral blood. The J gene is TRBJ1-6, the V gene TRBV5-1, with 7 bases lining up with TRBD1. The receptor was derived from a woman in her fifties or sixties with COVID-19, enrolled during active disease. DNA of the CDR3: TGCGCCAGCAGCTTGGAGGGACAGAGCAAAAATTCACCCCTCCACTTT. Its protein is CASSLEGQSKNSPLHF. The full variable domain, completed using reference TRBV5-1 and TRBJ1-6, is KAGVTQTPRYLIKTRGQQVTLSCSPISGHRSVSWYQQTPGQGLQFLFEYFSETQRNKGNFPGRFSGRQFSNSRSEMNVSTLELGDSALYLCASSLEGQSKNSPLHFGNGTRLTVT.